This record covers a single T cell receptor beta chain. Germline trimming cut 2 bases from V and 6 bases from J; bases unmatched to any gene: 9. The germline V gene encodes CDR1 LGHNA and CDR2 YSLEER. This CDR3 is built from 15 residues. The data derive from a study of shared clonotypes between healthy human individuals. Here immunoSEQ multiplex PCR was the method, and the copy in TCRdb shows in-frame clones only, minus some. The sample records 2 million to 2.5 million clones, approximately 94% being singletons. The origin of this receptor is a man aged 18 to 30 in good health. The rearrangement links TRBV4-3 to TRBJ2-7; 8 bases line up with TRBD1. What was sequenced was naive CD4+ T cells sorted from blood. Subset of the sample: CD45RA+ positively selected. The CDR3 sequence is CASSQNDATGAEQYF. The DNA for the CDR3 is TGCGCCAGCAGCCAAAATGACGCGACAGGGGCCGAGCAGTACTTC.